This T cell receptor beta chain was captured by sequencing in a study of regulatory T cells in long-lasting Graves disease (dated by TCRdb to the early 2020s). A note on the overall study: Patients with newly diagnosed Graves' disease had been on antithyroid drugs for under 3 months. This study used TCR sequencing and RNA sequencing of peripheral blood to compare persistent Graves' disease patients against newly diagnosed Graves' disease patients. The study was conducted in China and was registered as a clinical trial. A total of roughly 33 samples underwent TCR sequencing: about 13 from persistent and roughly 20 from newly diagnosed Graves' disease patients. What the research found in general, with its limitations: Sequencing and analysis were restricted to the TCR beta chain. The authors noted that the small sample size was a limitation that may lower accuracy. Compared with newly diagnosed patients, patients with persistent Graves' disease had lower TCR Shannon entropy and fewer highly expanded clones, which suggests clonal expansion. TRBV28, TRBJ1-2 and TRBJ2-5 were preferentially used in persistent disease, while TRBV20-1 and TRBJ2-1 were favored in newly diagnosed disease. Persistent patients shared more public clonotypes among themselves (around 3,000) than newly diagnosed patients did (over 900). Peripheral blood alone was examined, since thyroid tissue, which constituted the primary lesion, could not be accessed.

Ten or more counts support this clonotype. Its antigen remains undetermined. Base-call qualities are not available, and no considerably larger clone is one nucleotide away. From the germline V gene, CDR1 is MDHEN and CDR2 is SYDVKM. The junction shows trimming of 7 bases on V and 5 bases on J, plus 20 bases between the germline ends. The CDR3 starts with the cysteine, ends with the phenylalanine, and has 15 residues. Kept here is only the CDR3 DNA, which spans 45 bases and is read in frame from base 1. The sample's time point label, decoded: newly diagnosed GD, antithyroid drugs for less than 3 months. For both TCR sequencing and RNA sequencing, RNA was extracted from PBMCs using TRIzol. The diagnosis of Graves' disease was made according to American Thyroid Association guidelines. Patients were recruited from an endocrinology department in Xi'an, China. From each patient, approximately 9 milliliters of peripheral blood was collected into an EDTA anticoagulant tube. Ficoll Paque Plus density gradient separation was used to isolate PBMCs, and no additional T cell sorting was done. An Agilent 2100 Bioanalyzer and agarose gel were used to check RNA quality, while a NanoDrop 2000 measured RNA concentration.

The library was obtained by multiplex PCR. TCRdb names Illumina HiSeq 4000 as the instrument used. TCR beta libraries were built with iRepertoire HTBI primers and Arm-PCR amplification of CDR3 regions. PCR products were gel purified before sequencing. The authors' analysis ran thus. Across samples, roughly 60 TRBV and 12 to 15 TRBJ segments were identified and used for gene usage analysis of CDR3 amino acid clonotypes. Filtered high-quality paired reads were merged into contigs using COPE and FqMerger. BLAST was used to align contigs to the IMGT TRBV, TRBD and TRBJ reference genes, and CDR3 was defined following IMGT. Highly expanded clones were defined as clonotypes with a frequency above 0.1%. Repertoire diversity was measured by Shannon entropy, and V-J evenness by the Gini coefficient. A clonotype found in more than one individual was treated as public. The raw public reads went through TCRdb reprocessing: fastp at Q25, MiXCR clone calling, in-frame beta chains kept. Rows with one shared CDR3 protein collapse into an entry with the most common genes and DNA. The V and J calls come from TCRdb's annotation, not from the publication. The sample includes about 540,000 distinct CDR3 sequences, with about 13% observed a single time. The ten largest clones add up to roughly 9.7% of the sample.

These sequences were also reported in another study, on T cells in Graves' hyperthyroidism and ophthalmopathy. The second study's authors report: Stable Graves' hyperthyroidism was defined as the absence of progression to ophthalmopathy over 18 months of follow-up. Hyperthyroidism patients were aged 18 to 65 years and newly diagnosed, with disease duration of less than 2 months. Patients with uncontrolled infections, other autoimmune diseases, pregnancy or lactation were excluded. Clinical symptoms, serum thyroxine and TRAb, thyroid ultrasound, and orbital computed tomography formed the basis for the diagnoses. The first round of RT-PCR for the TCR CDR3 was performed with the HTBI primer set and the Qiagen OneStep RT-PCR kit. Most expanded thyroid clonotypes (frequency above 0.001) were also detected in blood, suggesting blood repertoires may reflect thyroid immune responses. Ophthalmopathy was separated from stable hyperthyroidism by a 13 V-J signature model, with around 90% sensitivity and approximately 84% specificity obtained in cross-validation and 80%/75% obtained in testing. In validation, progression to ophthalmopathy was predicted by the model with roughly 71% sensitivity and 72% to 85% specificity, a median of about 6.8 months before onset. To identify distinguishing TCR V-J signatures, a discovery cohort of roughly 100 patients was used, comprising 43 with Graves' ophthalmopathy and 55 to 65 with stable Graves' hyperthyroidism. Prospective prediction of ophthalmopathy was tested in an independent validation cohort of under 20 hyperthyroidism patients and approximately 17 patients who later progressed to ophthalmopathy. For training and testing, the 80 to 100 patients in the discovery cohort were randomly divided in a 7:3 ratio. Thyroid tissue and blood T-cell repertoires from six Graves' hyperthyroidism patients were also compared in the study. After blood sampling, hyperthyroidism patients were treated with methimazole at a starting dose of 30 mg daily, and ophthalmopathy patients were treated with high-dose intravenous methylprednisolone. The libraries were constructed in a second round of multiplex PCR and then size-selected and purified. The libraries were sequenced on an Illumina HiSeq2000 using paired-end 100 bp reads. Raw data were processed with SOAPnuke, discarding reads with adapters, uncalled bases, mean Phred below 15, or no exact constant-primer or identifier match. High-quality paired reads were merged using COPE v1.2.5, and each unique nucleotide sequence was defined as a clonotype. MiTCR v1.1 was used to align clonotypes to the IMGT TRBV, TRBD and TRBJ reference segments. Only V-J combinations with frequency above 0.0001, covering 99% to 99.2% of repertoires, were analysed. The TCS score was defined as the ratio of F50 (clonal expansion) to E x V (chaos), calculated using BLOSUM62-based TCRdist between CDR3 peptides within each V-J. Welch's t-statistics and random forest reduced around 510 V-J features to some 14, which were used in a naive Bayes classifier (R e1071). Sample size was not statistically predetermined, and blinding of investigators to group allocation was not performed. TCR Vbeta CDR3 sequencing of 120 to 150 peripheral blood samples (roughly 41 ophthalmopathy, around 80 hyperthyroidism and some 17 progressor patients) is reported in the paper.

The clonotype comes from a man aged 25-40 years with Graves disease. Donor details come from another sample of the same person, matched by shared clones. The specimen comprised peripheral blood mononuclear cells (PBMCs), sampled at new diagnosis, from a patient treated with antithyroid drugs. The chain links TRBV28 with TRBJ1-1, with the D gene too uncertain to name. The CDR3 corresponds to CASKVAGSRWTEAFF. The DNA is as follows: TGTGCCAGCAAGGTGGCGGGGAGTCGTTGGACTGAAGCTTTCTTT.